This T cell receptor (beta chain) derives from a study of control samples from healthy donors and cancer patients. The table came from immunoSEQ multiplex PCR; TCRdb's copy has only in-frame clones and leaves some out. The data show about 100,000 clones, roughly 87% seen once. With V trimmed by 4 bases and J by 6 bases, 14 bases remained unmatched. CDR3 size: 16 residues. CDR1 MNHEY and CDR2 SVGAGI come from the germline V gene. The V gene is TRBV6-5, the J gene TRBJ1-2; 7 positions match TRBD1. The sequenced material came from blood. The source is a woman aged 45-60 years in good health. The CDR3 reads CASSSLPRGQGHGYTF. The CDR3 DNA reads TGTGCCAGCAGTTCCCTCCCAAGGGGGCAGGGTCATGGCTACACCTTC.